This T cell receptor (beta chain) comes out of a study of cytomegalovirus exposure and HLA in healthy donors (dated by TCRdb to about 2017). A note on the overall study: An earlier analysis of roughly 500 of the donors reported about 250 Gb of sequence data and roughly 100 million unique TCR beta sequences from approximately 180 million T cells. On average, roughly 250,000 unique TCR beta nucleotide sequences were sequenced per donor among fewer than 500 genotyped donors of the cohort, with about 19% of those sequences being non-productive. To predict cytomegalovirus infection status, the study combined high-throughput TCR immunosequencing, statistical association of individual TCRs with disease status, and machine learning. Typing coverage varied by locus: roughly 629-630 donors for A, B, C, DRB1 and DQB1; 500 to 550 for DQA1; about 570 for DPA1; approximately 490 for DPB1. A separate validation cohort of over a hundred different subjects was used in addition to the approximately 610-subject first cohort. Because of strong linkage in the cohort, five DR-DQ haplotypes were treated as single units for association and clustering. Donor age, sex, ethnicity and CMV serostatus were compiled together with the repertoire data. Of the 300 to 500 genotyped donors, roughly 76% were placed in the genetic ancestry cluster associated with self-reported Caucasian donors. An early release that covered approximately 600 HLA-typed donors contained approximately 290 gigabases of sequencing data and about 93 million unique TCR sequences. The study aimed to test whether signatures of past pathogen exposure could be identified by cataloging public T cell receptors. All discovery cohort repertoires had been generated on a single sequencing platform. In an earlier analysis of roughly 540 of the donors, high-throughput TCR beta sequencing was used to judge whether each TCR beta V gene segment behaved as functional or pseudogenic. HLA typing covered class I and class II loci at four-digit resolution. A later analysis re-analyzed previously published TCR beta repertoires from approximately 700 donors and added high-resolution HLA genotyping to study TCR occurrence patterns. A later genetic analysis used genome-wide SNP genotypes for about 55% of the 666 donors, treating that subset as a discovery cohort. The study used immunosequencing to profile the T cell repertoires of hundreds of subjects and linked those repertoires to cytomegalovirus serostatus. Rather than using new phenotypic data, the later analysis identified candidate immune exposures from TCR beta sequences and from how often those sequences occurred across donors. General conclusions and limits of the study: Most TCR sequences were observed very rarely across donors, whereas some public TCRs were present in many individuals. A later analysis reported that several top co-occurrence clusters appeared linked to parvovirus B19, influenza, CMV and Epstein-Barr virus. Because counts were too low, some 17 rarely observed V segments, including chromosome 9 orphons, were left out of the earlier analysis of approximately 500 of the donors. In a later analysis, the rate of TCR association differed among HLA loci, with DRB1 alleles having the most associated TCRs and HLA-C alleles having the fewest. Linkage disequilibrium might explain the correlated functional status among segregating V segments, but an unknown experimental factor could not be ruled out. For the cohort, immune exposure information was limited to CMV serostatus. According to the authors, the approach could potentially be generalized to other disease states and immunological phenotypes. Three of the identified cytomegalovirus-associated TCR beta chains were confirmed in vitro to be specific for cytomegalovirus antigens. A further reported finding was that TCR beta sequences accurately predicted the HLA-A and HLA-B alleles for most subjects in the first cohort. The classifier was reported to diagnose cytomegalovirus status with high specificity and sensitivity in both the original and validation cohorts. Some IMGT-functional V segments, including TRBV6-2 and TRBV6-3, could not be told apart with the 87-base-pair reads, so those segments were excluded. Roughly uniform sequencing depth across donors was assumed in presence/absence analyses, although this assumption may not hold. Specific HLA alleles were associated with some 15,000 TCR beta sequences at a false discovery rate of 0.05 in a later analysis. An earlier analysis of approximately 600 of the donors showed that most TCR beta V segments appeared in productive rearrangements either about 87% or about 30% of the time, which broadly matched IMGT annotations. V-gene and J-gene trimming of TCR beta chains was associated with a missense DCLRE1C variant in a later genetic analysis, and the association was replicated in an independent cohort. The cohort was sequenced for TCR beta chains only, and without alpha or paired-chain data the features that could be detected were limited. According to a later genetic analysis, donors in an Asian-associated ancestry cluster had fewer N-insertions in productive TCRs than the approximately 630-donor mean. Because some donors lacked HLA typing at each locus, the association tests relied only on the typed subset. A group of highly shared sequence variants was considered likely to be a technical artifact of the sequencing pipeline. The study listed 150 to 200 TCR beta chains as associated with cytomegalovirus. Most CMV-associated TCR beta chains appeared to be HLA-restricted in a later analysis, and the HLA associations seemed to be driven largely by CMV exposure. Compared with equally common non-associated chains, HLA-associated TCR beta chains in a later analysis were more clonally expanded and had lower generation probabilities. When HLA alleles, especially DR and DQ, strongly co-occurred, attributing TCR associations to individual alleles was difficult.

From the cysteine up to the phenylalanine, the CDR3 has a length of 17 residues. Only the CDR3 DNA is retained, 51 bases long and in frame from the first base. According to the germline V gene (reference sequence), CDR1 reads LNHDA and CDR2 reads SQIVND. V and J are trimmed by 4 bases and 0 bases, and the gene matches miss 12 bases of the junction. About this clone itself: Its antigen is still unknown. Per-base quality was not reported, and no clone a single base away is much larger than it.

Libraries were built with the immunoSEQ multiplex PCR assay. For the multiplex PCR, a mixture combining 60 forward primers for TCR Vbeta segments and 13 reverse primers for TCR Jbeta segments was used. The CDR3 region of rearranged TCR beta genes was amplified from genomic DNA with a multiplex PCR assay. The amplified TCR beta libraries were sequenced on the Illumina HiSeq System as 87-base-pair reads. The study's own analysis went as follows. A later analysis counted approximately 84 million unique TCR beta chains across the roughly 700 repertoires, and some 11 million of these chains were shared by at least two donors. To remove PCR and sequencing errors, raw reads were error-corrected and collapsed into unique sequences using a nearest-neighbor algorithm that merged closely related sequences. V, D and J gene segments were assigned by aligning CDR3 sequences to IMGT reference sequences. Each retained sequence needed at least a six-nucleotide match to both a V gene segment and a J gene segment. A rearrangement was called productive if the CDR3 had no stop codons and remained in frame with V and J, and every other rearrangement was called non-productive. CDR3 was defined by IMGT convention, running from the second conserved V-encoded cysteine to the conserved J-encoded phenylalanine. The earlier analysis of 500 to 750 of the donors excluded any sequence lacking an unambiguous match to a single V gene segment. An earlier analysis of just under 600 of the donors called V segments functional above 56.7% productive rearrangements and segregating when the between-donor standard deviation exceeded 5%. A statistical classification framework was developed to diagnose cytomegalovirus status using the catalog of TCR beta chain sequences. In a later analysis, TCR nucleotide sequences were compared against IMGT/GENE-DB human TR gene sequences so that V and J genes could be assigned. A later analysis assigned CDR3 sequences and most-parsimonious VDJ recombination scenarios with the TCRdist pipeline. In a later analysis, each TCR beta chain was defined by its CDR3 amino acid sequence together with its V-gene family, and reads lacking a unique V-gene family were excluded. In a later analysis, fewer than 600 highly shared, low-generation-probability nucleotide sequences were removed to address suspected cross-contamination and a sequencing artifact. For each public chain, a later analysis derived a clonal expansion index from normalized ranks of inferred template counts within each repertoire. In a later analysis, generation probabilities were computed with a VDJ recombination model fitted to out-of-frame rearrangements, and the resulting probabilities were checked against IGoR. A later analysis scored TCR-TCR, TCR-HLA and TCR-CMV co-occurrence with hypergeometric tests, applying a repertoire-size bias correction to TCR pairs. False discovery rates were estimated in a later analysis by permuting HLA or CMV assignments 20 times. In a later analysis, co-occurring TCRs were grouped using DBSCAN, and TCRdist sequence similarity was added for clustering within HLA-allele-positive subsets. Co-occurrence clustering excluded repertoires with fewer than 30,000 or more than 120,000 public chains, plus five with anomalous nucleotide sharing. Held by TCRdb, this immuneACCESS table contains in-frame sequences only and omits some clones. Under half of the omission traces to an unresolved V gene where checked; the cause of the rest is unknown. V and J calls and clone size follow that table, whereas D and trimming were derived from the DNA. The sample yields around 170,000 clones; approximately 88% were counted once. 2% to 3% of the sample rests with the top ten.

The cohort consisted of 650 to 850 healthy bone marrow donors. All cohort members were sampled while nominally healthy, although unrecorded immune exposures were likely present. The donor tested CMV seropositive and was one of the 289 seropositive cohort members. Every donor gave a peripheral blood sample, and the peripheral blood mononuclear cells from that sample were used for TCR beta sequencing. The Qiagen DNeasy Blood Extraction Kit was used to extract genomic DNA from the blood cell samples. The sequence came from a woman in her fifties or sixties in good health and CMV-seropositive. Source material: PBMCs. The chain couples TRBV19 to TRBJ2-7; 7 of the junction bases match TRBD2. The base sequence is TGTGCCAGTAGTAGCGGAGGGCTAGGCGGGGGCTCCTACGAGCAGTACTTC. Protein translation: CASSSGGLGGGSYEQYF.